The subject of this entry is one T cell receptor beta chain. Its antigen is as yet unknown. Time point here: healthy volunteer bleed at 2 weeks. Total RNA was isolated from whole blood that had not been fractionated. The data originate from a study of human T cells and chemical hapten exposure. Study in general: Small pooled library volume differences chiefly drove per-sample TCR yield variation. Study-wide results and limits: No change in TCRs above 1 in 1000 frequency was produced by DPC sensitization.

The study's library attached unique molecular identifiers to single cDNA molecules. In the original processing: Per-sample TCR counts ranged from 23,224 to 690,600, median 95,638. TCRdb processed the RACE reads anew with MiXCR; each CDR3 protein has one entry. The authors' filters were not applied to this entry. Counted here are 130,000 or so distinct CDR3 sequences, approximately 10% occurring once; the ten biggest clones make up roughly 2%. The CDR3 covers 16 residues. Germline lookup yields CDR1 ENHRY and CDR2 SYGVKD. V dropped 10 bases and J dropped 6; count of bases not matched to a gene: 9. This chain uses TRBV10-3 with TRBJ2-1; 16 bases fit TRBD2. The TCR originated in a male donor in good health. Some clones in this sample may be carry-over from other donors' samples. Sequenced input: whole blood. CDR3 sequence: CATGTSGRVKVNEQFF. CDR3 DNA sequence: TGTGCCACCGGGACTAGCGGGAGGGTTAAGGTCAATGAGCAGTTCTTC.